The subject of this entry is one TCR beta chain. Original data processing: Reference gene primer amplification in the assay estimated nucleated cell counts. The table came from immunoSEQ multiplex PCR; TCRdb's copy has only in-frame clones and leaves some out. The DNA was the basis for D and trimming; V, J and clone size are from that table. Of roughly 200,000 clones in the sample, nearly 90% are singletons; the top ten hold about 12%. This sample was taken from a study of blood T cell repertoires in COVID-19. Looking at the study overall: Material from acute and convalescent COVID-19 was sourced from the United States, Italy and Spain.

The V gene's germline CDR1 is LNHNV and CDR2 YYDKDF (reference sequence). Trimming cost V 5 bases and J 6 bases; bases outside gene matches: 7. This CDR3 spans 14 amino acids. The rearrangement links TRBV15 to TRBJ1-2; 9 positions match TRBD1. The sequenced material came from peripheral blood. The source of this sequence is a woman under 30 who had recovered from COVID-19. CDR3 in DNA: TGTGCCACCAGCGGGGACAGGGTCTCAAATGGCTACACCTTC. Translated, it gives CATSGDRVSNGYTF.